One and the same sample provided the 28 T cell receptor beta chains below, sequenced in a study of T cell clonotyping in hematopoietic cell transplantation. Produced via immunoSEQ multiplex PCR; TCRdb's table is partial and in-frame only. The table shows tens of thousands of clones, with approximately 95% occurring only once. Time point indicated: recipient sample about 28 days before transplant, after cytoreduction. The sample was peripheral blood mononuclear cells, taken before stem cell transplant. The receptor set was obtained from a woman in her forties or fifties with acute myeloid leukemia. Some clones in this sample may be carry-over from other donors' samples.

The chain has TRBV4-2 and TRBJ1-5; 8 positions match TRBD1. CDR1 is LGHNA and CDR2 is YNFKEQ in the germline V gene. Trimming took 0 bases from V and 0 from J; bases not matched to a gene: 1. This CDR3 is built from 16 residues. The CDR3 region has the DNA TGTGCCAGCAGCCAAGAAGACAGGGGTAGCAATCAGCCCCAGCATTTT. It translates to CASSQEDRGSNQPQHF.

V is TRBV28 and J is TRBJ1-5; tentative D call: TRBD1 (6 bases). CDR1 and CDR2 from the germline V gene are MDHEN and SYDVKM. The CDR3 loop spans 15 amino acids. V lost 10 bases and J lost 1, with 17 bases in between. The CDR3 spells CATRGAGTSNQPQHF. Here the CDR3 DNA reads TGTGCCACTCGGGGGGCCGGAACGAGCAATCAGCCCCAGCATTTT.

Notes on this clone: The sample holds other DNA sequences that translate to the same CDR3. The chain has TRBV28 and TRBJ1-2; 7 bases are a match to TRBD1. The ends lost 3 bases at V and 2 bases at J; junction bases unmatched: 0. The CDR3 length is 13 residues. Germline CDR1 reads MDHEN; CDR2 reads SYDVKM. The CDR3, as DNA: TGTGCCAGCAGTTTGGACAGGAACTATGGCTACACCTTC. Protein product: CASSLDRNYGYTF.

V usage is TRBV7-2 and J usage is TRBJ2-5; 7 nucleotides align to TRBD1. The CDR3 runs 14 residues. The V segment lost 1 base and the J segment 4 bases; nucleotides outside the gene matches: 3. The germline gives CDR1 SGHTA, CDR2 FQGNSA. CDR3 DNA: TGTGCCAGCAGCTTAGGGAACAGGGGAGAGACCCAGTACTTC. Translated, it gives CASSLGNRGETQYF.

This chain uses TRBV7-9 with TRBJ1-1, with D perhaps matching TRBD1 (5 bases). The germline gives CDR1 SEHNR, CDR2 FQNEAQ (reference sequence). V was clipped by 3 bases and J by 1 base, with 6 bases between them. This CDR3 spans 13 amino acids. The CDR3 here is CASSLDKNTEAFF. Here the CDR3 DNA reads TGTGCCAGCAGCTTGGACAAGAACACTGAAGCTTTCTTT.

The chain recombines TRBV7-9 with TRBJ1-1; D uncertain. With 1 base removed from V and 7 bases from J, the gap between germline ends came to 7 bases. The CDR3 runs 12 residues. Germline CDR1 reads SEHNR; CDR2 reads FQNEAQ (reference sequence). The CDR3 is CASSLGQVEAFF. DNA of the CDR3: TGTGCCAGCAGCTTAGGGCAGGTTGAAGCTTTCTTT.

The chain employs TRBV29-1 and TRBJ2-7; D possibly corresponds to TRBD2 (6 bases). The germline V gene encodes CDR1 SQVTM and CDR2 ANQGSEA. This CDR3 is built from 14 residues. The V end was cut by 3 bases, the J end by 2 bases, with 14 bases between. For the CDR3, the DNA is TGCAGCGTTGATTCTAGCGCCGTGGCCTACGAGCAGTACTTC. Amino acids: CSVDSSAVAYEQYF.

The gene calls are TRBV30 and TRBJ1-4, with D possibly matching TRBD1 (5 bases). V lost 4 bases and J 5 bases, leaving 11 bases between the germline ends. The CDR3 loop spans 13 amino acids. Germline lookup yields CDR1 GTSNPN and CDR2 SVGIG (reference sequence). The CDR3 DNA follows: TGTGCCTGGAAAGGGACCTCAAATGAAAAACTGTTTTTT. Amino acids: CAWKGTSNEKLFF.

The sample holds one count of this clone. Written as DNA, the CDR3 is TGTGCCAGTACGGCCGATAACACTGAAGCTTTCTTT. It specifies CASTADNTEAFF. The chain is built from TRBV19 and TRBJ1-1; D unclear. Germline assignment: CDR1 LNHDA and CDR2 SQIVND (reference sequence). Trimming stripped 7 bases from V and 2 bases from J, with 8 bases between. The CDR3 contains 12 residues.

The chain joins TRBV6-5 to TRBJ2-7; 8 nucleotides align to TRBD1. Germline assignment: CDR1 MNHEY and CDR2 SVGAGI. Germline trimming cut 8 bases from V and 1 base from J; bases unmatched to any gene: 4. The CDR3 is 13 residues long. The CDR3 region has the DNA TGTGCCAGCCTCGGGACAGGTTCCTACGAGCAGTACTTC. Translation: CASLGTGSYEQYF.

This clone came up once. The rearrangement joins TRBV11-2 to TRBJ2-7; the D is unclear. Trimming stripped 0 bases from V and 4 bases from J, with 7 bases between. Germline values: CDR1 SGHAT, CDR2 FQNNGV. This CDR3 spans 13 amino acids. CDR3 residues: CASSLDRRYEQYF. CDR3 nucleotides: TGTGCCAGCAGCTTAGATCGCAGGTACGAGCAGTACTTC.

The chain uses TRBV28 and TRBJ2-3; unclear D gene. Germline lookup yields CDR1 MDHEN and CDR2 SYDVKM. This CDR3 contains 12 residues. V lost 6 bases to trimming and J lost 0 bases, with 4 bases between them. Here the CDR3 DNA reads TGTGCCAGCAGGGTCAGCACAGATACGCAGTATTTT. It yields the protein CASRVSTDTQYF.

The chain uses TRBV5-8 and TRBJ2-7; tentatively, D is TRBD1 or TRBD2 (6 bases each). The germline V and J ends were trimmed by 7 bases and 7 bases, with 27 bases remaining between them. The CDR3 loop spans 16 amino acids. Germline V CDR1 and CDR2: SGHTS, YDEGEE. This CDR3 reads CASARGKGLSLGEQYF. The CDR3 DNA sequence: TGTGCCAGCGCCAGGGGAAAGGGACTTTCCCTCGGAGAGCAGTACTTC.

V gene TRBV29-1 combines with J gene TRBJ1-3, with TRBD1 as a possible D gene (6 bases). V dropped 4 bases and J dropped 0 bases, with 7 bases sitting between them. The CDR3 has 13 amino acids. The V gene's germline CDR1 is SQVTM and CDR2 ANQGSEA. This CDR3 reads CSVGGHSGNTIYF. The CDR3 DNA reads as TGCAGCGTTGGGGGACACTCTGGAAACACCATATATTTT.

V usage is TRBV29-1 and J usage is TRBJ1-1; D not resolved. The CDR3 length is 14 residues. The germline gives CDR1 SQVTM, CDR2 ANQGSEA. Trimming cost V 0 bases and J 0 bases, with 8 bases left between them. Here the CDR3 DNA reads TGCAGCGTTGAAGACGCGGGAATGAACACTGAAGCTTTCTTT. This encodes CSVEDAGMNTEAFF.

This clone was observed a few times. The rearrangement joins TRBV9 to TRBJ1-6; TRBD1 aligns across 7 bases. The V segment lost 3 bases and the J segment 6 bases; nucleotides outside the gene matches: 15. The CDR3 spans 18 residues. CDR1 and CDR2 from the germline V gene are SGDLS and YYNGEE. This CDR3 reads CASSAGQDEVLSNSPLHF. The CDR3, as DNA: TGTGCCAGCAGCGCCGGACAGGACGAGGTGCTCAGTAATTCACCCCTCCACTTT.

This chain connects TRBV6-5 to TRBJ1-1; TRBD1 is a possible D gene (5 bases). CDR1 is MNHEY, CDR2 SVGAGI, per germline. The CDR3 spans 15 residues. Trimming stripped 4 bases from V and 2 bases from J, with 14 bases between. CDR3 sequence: CASSSYLGGNTEAFF. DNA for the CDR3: TGTGCCAGCAGTTCGTATCTGGGGGGTAACACTGAAGCTTTCTTT.

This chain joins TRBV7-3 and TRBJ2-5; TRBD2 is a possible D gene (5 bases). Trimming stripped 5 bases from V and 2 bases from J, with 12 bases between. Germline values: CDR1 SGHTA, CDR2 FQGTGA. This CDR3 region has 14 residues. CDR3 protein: CASSVESGQETQYF. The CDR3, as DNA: TGTGCCAGCAGCGTAGAGTCGGGGCAAGAGACCCAGTACTTC.

CDR3 in DNA: TGTGCCAGCAGCGGGACTAGCGGGAGCTACGAGCAGTACTTC. This encodes CASSGTSGSYEQYF. V and J are TRBV5-4 and TRBJ2-7, with TRBD2 identical over 14 bases. V was pared by 4 bases and J by 3 bases, with 0 bases of the junction left unmatched. The CDR3 extends over 14 amino acids. Germline CDR1 reads SGHNT; CDR2 reads YYREEE (reference sequence). Drawing the rest from reference TRBV5-4 and TRBJ2-7, the complete variable domain is ETGVTQSPTHLIKTRGQQVTLRCSSQSGHNTVSWYQQALGQGPQFIFQYYREEENGRGNFPPRFSGLQFPNYSSELNVNALELDDSALYLCASSGTSGSYEQYFGPGTRLTVT.

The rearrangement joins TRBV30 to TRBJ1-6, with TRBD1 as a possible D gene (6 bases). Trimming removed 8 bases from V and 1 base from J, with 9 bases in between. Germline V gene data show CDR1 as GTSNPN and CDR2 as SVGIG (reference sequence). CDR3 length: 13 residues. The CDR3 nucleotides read TGTGCCGGCAGGGGATCCTATAATTCACCCCTCCACTTT. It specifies CAGRGSYNSPLHF.

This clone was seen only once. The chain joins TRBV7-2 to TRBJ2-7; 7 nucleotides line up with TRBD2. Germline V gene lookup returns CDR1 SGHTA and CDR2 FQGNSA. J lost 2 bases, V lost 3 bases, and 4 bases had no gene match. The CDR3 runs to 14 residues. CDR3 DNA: TGTGCCAGCAGCTTCTCAGGGAGGGCCTACGAGCAGTACTTC. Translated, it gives CASSFSGRAYEQYF.

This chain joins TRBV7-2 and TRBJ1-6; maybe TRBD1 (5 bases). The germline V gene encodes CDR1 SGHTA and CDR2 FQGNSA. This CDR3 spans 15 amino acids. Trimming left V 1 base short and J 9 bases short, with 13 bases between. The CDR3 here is CASSLVSQGGSPLHF. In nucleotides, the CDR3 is TGTGCCAGCAGCTTAGTCAGTCAGGGTGGTTCACCCCTCCACTTT.

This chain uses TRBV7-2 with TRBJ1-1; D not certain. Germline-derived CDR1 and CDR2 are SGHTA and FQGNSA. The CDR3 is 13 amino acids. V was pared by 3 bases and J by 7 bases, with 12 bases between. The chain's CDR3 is CASSFFSYFEAFF. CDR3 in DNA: TGTGCCAGCAGCTTTTTCTCGTATTTTGAAGCTTTCTTT.

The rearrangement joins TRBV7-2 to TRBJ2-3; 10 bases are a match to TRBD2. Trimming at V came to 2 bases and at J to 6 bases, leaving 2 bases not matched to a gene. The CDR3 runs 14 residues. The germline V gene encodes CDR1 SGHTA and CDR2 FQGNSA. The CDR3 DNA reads TGTGCCAGCAGCTTAACTAGCGGGGTTGATACGCAGTATTTT. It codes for CASSLTSGVDTQYF.

The CDR3 coding sequence is TGCGCCAGCAGCACAAAGGGACAGCCGTTAGAAGAAACTAACTATGGCTACACCTTC. Its translation: CASSTKGQPLEETNYGYTF. The rearrangement uses TRBV5-1 and TRBJ1-2; TRBD1 matches at 7 bases. The CDR3 is made up of 19 amino acids. J gave up 0 bases and V 4 bases, and 18 bases lay outside the gene matches. Germline V gives CDR1 SGHRS, CDR2 YFSETQ.

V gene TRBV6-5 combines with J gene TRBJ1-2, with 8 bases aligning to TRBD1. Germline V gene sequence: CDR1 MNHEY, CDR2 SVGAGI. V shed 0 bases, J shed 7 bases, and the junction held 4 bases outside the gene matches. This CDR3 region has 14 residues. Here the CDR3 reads CASSYSDRGLGYTF. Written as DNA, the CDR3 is TGTGCCAGCAGTTACTCCGACAGGGGCCTTGGCTACACCTTC.

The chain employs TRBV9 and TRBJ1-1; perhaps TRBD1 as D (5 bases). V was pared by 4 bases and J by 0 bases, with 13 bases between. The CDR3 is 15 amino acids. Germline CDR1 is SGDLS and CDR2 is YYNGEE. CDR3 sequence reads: CASSPQGQMNTEAFF. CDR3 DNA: TGTGCCAGCAGCCCTCAGGGTCAGATGAACACTGAAGCTTTCTTT.

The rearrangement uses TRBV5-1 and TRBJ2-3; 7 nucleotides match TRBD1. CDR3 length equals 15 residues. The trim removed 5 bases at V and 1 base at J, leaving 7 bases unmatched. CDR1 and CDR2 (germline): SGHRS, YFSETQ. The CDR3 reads CASSLPGQGTDTQYF. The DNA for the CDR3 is TGCGCCAGCAGTTTGCCTGGACAGGGCACAGATACGCAGTATTTT.